The 10 T cell receptor beta chains given below trace back to one sample, sequenced in a study of CD8 T cells in ankylosing spondylitis. General study results and limits: Ankylosing spondylitis blood appeared to carry a characteristic TCR beta motif of several highly homologous variants.

MiXCR was run by TCRdb on the 5' RACE reads, yielding one entry per CDR3 protein. The data show 670,000 or so distinct CDR3 sequences, 15% to 20% seen once. No antigen is known for these receptors. Sample: blood, either unsorted or a sorted T cell fraction (not recorded which). The receptors stem from a male donor with ankylosing spondylitis.

The chain links TRBV13 to TRBJ1-6; D is possibly TRBD1 (6 bases). V gave up 5 bases and J gave up 3 bases, with 20 bases separating them. This CDR3 contains 18 residues. CDR1 and CDR2 from the germline V gene are PRHDT and FYEKMQ (reference sequence). The DNA for the CDR3 is TGTGCCAGCAGCCCCCAGAGGGGGGCCGTCGACTATAATTCACCCCTCCACTTT. Translating it yields CASSPQRGAVDYNSPLHF. Based on the CDR3 plus reference TRBV13 and TRBJ1-6, the full variable domain is AAGVIQSPRHLIKEKRETATLKCYPIPRHDTVYWYQQGPGQDPQFLISFYEKMQSDKGSIPDRFSAQQFSDYHSELNMSSLELGDSALYFCASSPQRGAVDYNSPLHFGNGTRLTVT.

About this clonotype: An end of the junction differs from the germline gene, which may be a read error. The chain couples TRBV6-1 to TRBJ1-1, with 7 bases that match TRBD1. This CDR3 is 16 amino acids long. Germline V CDR1 and CDR2: MNHNS, SASEGT. The DNA of the CDR3 is TGTGCCAGCAGAACACCCCGACAGGGACCGAACACTGAAGCTCTCTTT. Translation gives CASRTPRQGPNTEALF.

A few counts support this clonotype. The chain employs TRBV5-1 and TRBJ1-2, with no clear D. The length of the CDR3 is 16 residues. CDR1 SGHRS and CDR2 YFSETQ come from the germline V gene. The germline V and J ends were trimmed by 0 bases and 0 bases, with 12 bases remaining between them. CDR3 bases: TGCGCCAGCAGCTTGGAGGCAGACCTAGCTAACTATGGCTACACCTTC. This translates into CASSLEADLANYGYTF.

This clonotype was found a few times. The chain employs TRBV12-3 or TRBV12-4 and TRBJ2-1, with D possibly being TRBD1 (5 bases). The CDR3 runs to 15 residues. Trimming removed 5 bases from V and 9 bases from J, with 20 bases in between. The CDR3 loop is CASSLQGVGWGEQFF. The CDR3 region has the DNA TGTGCCAGCAGTCTACAAGGGGTGGGGTGGGGTGAGCAGTTCTTC.

The chain has TRBV12-3 or TRBV12-4 and TRBJ2-3; TRBD1 agrees at 9 bases. The V and J ends lost 6 bases and 3 bases, in that order; junction bases with no gene match: 4. The CDR3 has 14 amino acids. The CDR3 DNA reads as TGTGCCAGCAGACTGACAGGGGGAACAGATACGCAGTATTTT. Its translation: CASRLTGGTDTQYF.

This chain connects TRBV27 to TRBJ2-5; D ambiguous. CDR1 is MNHEY and CDR2 is SMNVEV in the germline V gene (reference sequence). V shed 1 base and J shed 1 base, with 10 bases lying between them. The CDR3 covers 15 residues. CDR3 protein: CASSLYDSGQETQYF. In nucleotides, the CDR3 is TGTGCCAGCAGTTTATATGACTCCGGCCAAGAGACCCAGTACTTC.

The rearrangement links TRBV4-3 to TRBJ2-7, with TRBD1 as a possible D gene (5 bases). Trimming removed 3 bases from V and 5 bases from J, with 20 bases in between. Germline loops: CDR1 LGHNA, CDR2 YSLEER. This CDR3 comprises 16 residues. CDR3 region: CASSQATGTSGHEQYF. The DNA of the CDR3 is TGCGCCAGCAGCCAGGCCACAGGTACCTCCGGCCACGAGCAGTACTTC.

This clonotype was counted only a few times. The chain joins TRBV12-3 or TRBV12-4 to TRBJ1-2; 7 bases map to TRBD1. J was trimmed by 0 bases and V by 6 bases; bases with no gene match: 7. This CDR3 is 15 amino acids long. CDR3 amino acids: CASSLQGPPNYGYTF. The CDR3 DNA reads TGTGCCAGCAGCCTACAGGGGCCCCCTAACTATGGCTACACCTTC.

The chain combines TRBV9 with TRBJ2-7; 9 nucleotides match TRBD1. The CDR3 loop spans 14 amino acids. V dropped 3 bases and J dropped 3; count of bases not matched to a gene: 4. Germline CDR1 SGDLS, CDR2 YYNGEE. The CDR3 sequence: CASSAGTGLYEQYF. In DNA form, the CDR3 reads TGTGCCAGCAGCGCCGGGACAGGGCTCTACGAGCAGTACTTC.

V usage is TRBV4-1 and J usage is TRBJ2-1, with unresolved D. Germline V CDR1 and CDR2: MGHRA, YSYEKL. The CDR3 has 16 residues. V was cut by 0 bases and J by 8 bases, with 17 bases left in between. The CDR3 sequence: CASSQDDVRESDEQFF. CDR3 in DNA: TGCGCCAGCAGCCAAGATGACGTCCGCGAATCGGATGAGCAGTTCTTC.